The 19 T cell receptor beta chains below come from one sample, sequenced in a study of T cell responses to AZD1222 COVID-19 vaccine. The assay was immunoSEQ multiplex PCR, and TCRdb's table has in-frame clones only and misses some. The data show around 78,000 clones, with almost 90% seen just once and around 1.5% held by the top ten. This specimen was peripheral blood, taken 28 days after the second AZD1222 dose. The receptors originated from an adult who received the AZD1222 COVID-19 vaccine.

The genes are TRBV4-2 and TRBJ2-3, with 9 nucleotides matching TRBD2. The CDR3 has 20 residues. V was clipped by 5 bases and J by 0 bases; unmatched bases: 18. Germline V gene lookup returns CDR1 LGHNA and CDR2 YNFKEQ. Written as DNA, the CDR3 is TGTGCCAGCAGCTCCCCAAGAGAGGGGACCCTAGCGGGGAGCACAGATACGCAGTATTTT. Encoded protein: CASSSPREGTLAGSTDTQYF.

This clone was observed once. The CDR3 region is CASSPAGADGEQYF. In DNA form, the CDR3 reads TGTGCCAGCTCACCGGCCGGGGCTGATGGCGAGCAGTACTTC. The rearrangement joins TRBV18 to TRBJ2-7; D could derive from TRBD1 or TRBD2 (5 bases each). The germline CDR1 and CDR2 sequences are KGHSH and LQKENI. This CDR3 has 14 amino acids. V lost 3 bases to trimming and J lost 6 bases, with 15 bases between them.

The chain recombines TRBV19 with TRBJ2-7; 8 bases match TRBD1. Germline CDR1 is LNHDA and CDR2 is SQIVND (reference sequence). This CDR3 spans 16 amino acids. The J segment lost 3 bases and the V segment lost 1 base, leaving 8 bases of the junction unmatched. CDR3 DNA: TGTGCCAGTAGTATAGGCTCAGGGGGCCTCAACTACGAGCAGTACTTC. Translated: CASSIGSGGLNYEQYF.

The genes are TRBV15 and TRBJ1-2, with a possible D match to TRBD1 (6 bases). Germline CDR1 is LNHNV and CDR2 is YYDKDF (reference sequence). The CDR3 is made up of 16 amino acids. The V gene lost 0 bases and the J gene lost 1 base, with 12 bases spanning the gap. The CDR3 nucleotides read TGTGCCACCAGCAGAGATAGGGCAGGGGATAACTATGGCTACACCTTC. Translation gives CATSRDRAGDNYGYTF. Full variable domain (outside the CDR3, taken from reference TRBV15 and TRBJ1-2): DAMVIQNPRYQVTQFGKPVTLSCSQTLNHNVMYWYQQKSSQAPKLLFHYYDKDFNNEADTPDNFQSRRPNTSFCFLDIRSPGLGDTAMYLCATSRDRAGDNYGYTFGSGTRLTVV.

The chain uses TRBV9 and TRBJ2-1, with TRBD2 matching 8 bases. The V gene's germline CDR1 is SGDLS and CDR2 YYNGEE. V shed 4 bases and J 2 bases; nucleotides not matched to a gene: 8. The CDR3 runs 16 residues. In nucleotides, the CDR3 is TGTGCCAGCAGCCCTAGAATAGCGGGGCCCTACAATGAGCAGTTCTTC. The encoded protein is CASSPRIAGPYNEQFF.

This chain connects TRBV28 to TRBJ1-1, with a weak D call TRBD1 (6 bases). The CDR3 covers 14 residues. V was pared by 3 bases and J by 0 bases, with 8 bases between. Germline V gene sequence: CDR1 MDHEN, CDR2 SYDVKM. CDR3: CASSFGQLNTEAFF. The DNA for the CDR3 is TGTGCCAGCAGTTTTGGACAGCTGAACACTGAAGCTTTCTTT.

The rearrangement joins TRBV19 to TRBJ1-5; 7 bases fit TRBD1. CDR3 length: 14 residues. V was clipped by 6 bases and J by 6 bases; unmatched bases: 8. Germline values: CDR1 LNHDA, CDR2 SQIVND (reference sequence). DNA of the CDR3: TGTGCCAGTAGCCTGACAGGGTCGAGTCAGCCCCAGCATTTT. This sequence encodes CASSLTGSSQPQHF. The variable domain in full, with the rest retrieved from reference TRBV19 and TRBJ1-5, is DGGITQSPKYLFRKEGQNVTLSCEQNLNHDAMYWYRQDPGQGLRLIYYSQIVNDFQKGDIAEGYSVSREKKESFPLTVTSAQKNPTAFYLCASSLTGSSQPQHFGDGTRLSIL.

This clone has only one observation. V usage is TRBV7-8 and J usage is TRBJ2-7; 8 bases map to TRBD1. Germline trimming cut 5 bases from V and 7 bases from J; bases unmatched to any gene: 10. The CDR3 has 14 amino acids. Germline V lookup: CDR1 SGHVS, CDR2 FQNEAQ. CDR3 amino acids: CASSRDRGAGEQYF. CDR3 DNA: TGTGCCAGCAGCCGAGACAGGGGCGCAGGGGAGCAGTACTTC.

This clone was seen just once. The rearrangement joins TRBV4-1 to TRBJ1-1; 7 bases are a match to TRBD1. Germline-derived CDR1 and CDR2 are MGHRA and YSYEKL. J gave up 6 bases and V 4 bases, and 8 bases lay outside the gene matches. There are 14 residues in the CDR3. CDR3 protein: CASSPTRGVAEAFF. The CDR3 DNA is TGCGCCAGCAGCCCGACCAGGGGGGTAGCTGAAGCTTTCTTT.

This clone is a singleton in its sample. This rearrangement joins TRBV11-2 to TRBJ1-2; D may be TRBD1 (5 bases). The CDR3 loop spans 18 amino acids. Between the trimmed V and J ends, which lost 5 bases and 2 bases, there was a span of 24 bases. Germline V gives CDR1 SGHAT, CDR2 FQNNGV. For the CDR3, the DNA is TGTGCCAGCAGCCACGGCGTACGTGGGGGGATACCAAACTATGGCTACACCTTC. Encoded protein: CASSHGVRGGIPNYGYTF. Complete variable domain (other parts from reference TRBV11-2 and TRBJ1-2): EAGVAQSPRYKIIEKRQSVAFWCNPISGHATLYWYQQILGQGPKLLIQFQNNGVVDDSQLPKDRFSAERLKGVDSTLKIQPAKLEDSAVYLCASSHGVRGGIPNYGYTFGSGTRLTVV.

The chain joins TRBV18 to TRBJ2-5; no definite D call. Germline lookup yields CDR1 KGHSH and CDR2 LQKENI. V was clipped by 3 bases and J by 2 bases, with 10 bases between them. This CDR3 is built from 14 residues. The CDR3 DNA sequence: TGTGCCAGCTCACCGGGGTTAGGGCAAGAGACCCAGTACTTC. Its translation: CASSPGLGQETQYF.

The rearrangement links TRBV30 to TRBJ1-4; 9 bases are shared with TRBD1. The CDR3 runs to 15 residues. Trimming took 3 bases from V and 5 from J; bases not matched to a gene: 7. The germline V gene has CDR1 GTSNPN and CDR2 SVGIG (reference sequence). CDR3 nucleotides: TGTGCCTGGAGCCCAAGGGACAGGGCAAATGAAAAACTGTTTTTT. It encodes CAWSPRDRANEKLFF.

CDR3 amino acids: CASSFDRGREGYTF. CDR3 nucleotides: TGTGCCAGCAGCTTCGACAGGGGGCGCGAAGGCTACACCTTC. The gene calls are TRBV7-2 and TRBJ1-2; 10 bases line up with TRBD1. This CDR3 is built from 14 residues. Per the germline V gene, CDR1 is SGHTA and CDR2 is FQGNSA. The V gene end was trimmed by 3 bases and the J gene end by 8 bases; junction bases not matched to a gene: 6.

The chain combines TRBV2 with TRBJ2-5; 10 nucleotides agree with TRBD2. V shed 4 bases and J 2 bases; nucleotides not matched to a gene: 4. CDR1 is SNHLY, CDR2 FYNNEI, per germline. The CDR3 extends over 15 amino acids. CDR3 DNA sequence: TGTGCCAGCAGTGGACTAGCGGGTAGGCAAGAGACCCAGTACTTC. This translates into CASSGLAGRQETQYF. Together with reference TRBV2 and TRBJ2-5, the CDR3 gives the full variable domain: EPEVTQTPSHQVTQMGQEVILRCVPISNHLYFYWYRQILGQKVEFLVSFYNNEISEKSEIFDDQFSVERPDGSNFTLKIRSTKLEDSAMYFCASSGLAGRQETQYFGPGTRLLVL.

V usage is TRBV10-3 and J usage is TRBJ2-1, with TRBD2 matching 10 bases. This CDR3 is built from 15 residues. Germline V gene data show CDR1 as ENHRY and CDR2 as SYGVKD. The J segment lost 7 bases and the V segment lost 3 bases, leaving 6 bases of the junction unmatched. CDR3 sequence reads: CAISEAGGPGNEQFF. The CDR3 DNA reads TGTGCCATCAGTGAAGCGGGGGGGCCAGGGAATGAGCAGTTCTTC.

V usage is TRBV4-2 and J usage is TRBJ2-7, with D unclear. The ends were cut back, 4 bases at V and 2 bases at J, with 9 bases in the middle. The CDR3 totals 13 residues. CDR1 and CDR2 from the germline V gene are LGHNA and YNFKEQ. CDR3 region: CASSLDFPYEQYF. The CDR3 nucleotides read TGTGCCAGCAGCCTAGATTTCCCCTACGAGCAGTACTTC.

This chain uses TRBV5-1 with TRBJ1-1; D is unresolved. The V end was cut by 0 bases, the J end by 4 bases, with 7 bases between. CDR3 length: 13 residues. Germline values: CDR1 SGHRS, CDR2 YFSETQ. This chain's CDR3 is CASSLGYRTEAFF. DNA for the CDR3: TGCGCCAGCAGCTTGGGATATCGCACTGAAGCTTTCTTT. Supplemented by reference TRBV5-1 and TRBJ1-1, the full variable domain reads KAGVTQTPRYLIKTRGQQVTLSCSPISGHRSVSWYQQTPGQGLQFLFEYFSETQRNKGNFPGRFSGRQFSNSRSEMNVSTLELGDSALYLCASSLGYRTEAFFGQGTRLTVV.

V usage is TRBV28 and J usage is TRBJ1-4; 7 bases are shared with TRBD1. Trimming cost V 6 bases and J 5 bases; bases outside gene matches: 6. This CDR3 comprises 14 residues. Germline CDR1 and CDR2: MDHEN and SYDVKM. CDR3 bases: TGTGCCAGCAGCTCGGGACAGTCAAATGAAAAACTGTTTTTT. Its translation: CASSSGQSNEKLFF. Full variable domain (rest looked up from reference TRBV28 and TRBJ1-4): DVKVTQSSRYLVKRTGEKVFLECVQDMDHENMFWYRQDPGLGLRLIYFSYDVKMKEKGDIPEGYSVSREKKERFSLILESASTNQTSMYLCASSSGQSNEKLFFGSGTQLSVL.

V usage is TRBV21-1 and J usage is TRBJ1-1. TRBV21-1 is labeled a pseudogene. This CDR3 is built from 17 residues. The CDR3 loop is CASSKGMVCPGGSEAFF. The CDR3 coding sequence is TGTGCCAGCAGCAAAGGAATGGTATGCCCCGGGGGGTCCGAAGCTTTCTTT.